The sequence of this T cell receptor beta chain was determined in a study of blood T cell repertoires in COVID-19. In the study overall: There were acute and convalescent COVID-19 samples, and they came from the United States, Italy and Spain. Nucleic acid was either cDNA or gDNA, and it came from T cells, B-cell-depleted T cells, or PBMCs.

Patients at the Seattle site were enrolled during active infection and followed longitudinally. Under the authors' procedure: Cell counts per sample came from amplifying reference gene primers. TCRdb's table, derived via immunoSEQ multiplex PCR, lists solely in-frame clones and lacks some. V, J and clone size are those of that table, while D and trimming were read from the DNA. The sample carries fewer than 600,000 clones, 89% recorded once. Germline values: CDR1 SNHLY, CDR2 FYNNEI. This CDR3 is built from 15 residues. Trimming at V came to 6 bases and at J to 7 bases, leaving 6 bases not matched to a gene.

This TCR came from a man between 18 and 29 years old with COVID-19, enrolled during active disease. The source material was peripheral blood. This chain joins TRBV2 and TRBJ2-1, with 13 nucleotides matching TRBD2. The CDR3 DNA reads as TGTGCCAGCAGCTCACTAGCGGGAGGGGTGAATGAGCAGTTCTTC. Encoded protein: CASSSLAGGVNEQFF. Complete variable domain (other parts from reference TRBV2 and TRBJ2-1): EPEVTQTPSHQVTQMGQEVILRCVPISNHLYFYWYRQILGQKVEFLVSFYNNEISEKSEIFDDQFSVERPDGSNFTLKIRSTKLEDSAMYFCASSSLAGGVNEQFFGPGTRLTVL.